Each of the 5 T cell receptor beta chains below was sequenced from the same sample in a study of blood T cell repertoires in COVID-19. Clones were read by immunoSEQ multiplex PCR, and TCRdb kept only the in-frame ones, dropping some. Here the sample spans 300,000 to 400,000 clones, about 88% being singletons. Sequenced: PBMCs or T cells enriched from blood (not recorded which). The receptor source for this set is a woman aged 25 to 45 who had recovered from COVID-19.

This clone was detected a few times. The rearrangement uses TRBV28 and TRBJ1-6, with D unresolved. The CDR3 has 18 residues. Trimming cost V 3 bases and J 0 bases, with 15 bases left between them. Germline lookup yields CDR1 MDHEN and CDR2 SYDVKM. DNA of the CDR3: TGTGCCAGCAGTTTCGAGTTTATAGGGAGCTCCTATAATTCACCCCTCCACTTT. Translation: CASSFEFIGSSYNSPLHF. Combining the CDR3 with reference TRBV28 and TRBJ1-6 gives the whole variable domain DVKVTQSSRYLVKRTGEKVFLECVQDMDHENMFWYRQDPGLGLRLIYFSYDVKMKEKGDIPEGYSVSREKKERFSLILESASTNQTSMYLCASSFEFIGSSYNSPLHFGNGTRLTVT.

The chain is built from TRBV28 and TRBJ1-5; D not certain. The CDR3 has 18 residues. Germline V lookup: CDR1 MDHEN, CDR2 SYDVKM. With 3 bases removed from V and 0 bases from J, the gap between germline ends came to 18 bases. The CDR3 coding sequence is TGTGCCAGCAGTTTTGCGGGGATTCCCCTCTATAGCAATCAGCCCCAGCATTTT. Amino acids: CASSFAGIPLYSNQPQHF. Using reference TRBV28 and TRBJ1-5 for the parts outside the CDR3, the full variable domain is DVKVTQSSRYLVKRTGEKVFLECVQDMDHENMFWYRQDPGLGLRLIYFSYDVKMKEKGDIPEGYSVSREKKERFSLILESASTNQTSMYLCASSFAGIPLYSNQPQHFGDGTRLSIL.

The gene calls are TRBV15 and TRBJ1-2; TRBD1 aligns across 8 bases. Germline V lookup: CDR1 LNHNV, CDR2 YYDKDF (reference sequence). The CDR3 spans 13 residues. J gave up 3 bases and V 4 bases, and 1 base lay outside the gene matches. The CDR3, as DNA: TGTGCCACCAGCACGACAGGGGACTATGGCTACACCTTC. As protein: CATSTTGDYGYTF. The whole variable domain, remainder taken from reference TRBV15 and TRBJ1-2, is DAMVIQNPRYQVTQFGKPVTLSCSQTLNHNVMYWYQQKSSQAPKLLFHYYDKDFNNEADTPDNFQSRRPNTSFCFLDIRSPGLGDTAMYLCATSTTGDYGYTFGSGTRLTVV.

The CDR3, as DNA: TGTGCCAGCAGTCCCGGGGCTAGCGGAGTGAGCCAAGAGACCCAGTACTTC. It encodes CASSPGASGVSQETQYF. The chain combines TRBV27 with TRBJ2-5, with 7 bases fitting TRBD2. From germline, CDR1 is MNHEY and CDR2 SMNVEV (reference sequence). With 5 bases clipped from V and 1 base from J, the junction kept 13 bases outside the gene matches. CDR3 size: 17 residues.

This clone was seen a single time. The chain combines TRBV2 with TRBJ2-3, with 8 nucleotides matching TRBD1. CDR1 is SNHLY, CDR2 FYNNEI, per germline. This CDR3 region has 16 residues. The V segment lost 6 bases and the J segment 2 bases; nucleotides outside the gene matches: 10. The CDR3 spells CASRFDRGPITDTQYF. CDR3 DNA: TGTGCCAGCAGATTCGACAGGGGACCGATCACAGATACGCAGTATTTT.